The next 20 T cell receptor beta chains were all read from a single sample in a study of patients and donors after allogeneic stem cell transplantation. Each CDR3 protein is one row after TCRdb ran MiXCR on the RT-PCR reads. The profile shows about 160,000 distinct CDR3 sequences, 24% of them singletons. The sequencing input was blood, either unsorted or a sorted T cell fraction (not recorded which). These receptors all come from a human donor who was either an allogeneic HSCT recipient or a stem cell or donor lymphocyte infusion donor (not recorded which). It is not recorded whose cells these are; they may come from a transplant donor.

DNA of the CDR3: TGCAGTGCTACTACCACCGGGACAGGGGGAAAAGGCTACACCTTC. This codes for CSATTTGTGGKGYTF. V usage is TRBV20-1 and J usage is TRBJ1-2; 11 bases agree with TRBD1. CDR3 length: 15 amino acids. J was trimmed by 8 bases and V by 4 bases; bases with no gene match: 12. Germline lookup yields CDR1 DFQATT and CDR2 SNEGSKA (reference sequence).

This clonotype came up a few times. This rearrangement joins TRBV15 to TRBJ1-6; D gene ambiguous. Trimming pared 7 bases from V and 8 bases from J, leaving 9 bases between. From germline, CDR1 is LNHNV and CDR2 YYDKDF (reference sequence). CDR3 length equals 12 residues. The CDR3 nucleotides are TGTGCCACCATGGGCTGGGATTCACCCCTCCACTTT. Translating gives CATMGWDSPLHF. Full variable domain (rest looked up from reference TRBV15 and TRBJ1-6): DAMVIQNPRYQVTQFGKPVTLSCSQTLNHNVMYWYQQKSSQAPKLLFHYYDKDFNNEADTPDNFQSRRPNTSFCFLDIRSPGLGDTAMYLCATMGWDSPLHFGNGTRLTVT.

There are a few counts of this clonotype. The rearrangement links TRBV20-1 to TRBJ2-1; 13 positions agree with TRBD2. The CDR3 sequence is 14 residues long. The germline CDR1 and CDR2 sequences are DFQATT and SNEGSKA (reference sequence). Trimming cost V 4 bases and J 6 bases; bases outside gene matches: 3. The CDR3 DNA sequence: TGCAGTGCTATTACTAGCGGGAGGGTCAATGAGCAGTTCTTC. Its protein is CSAITSGRVNEQFF.

The chain has TRBV20-1 and TRBJ2-3; TRBD1 aligns across 7 bases. This CDR3 is built from 14 residues. Looked up from germline, CDR1 is DFQATT and CDR2 is SNEGSKA (reference sequence). Losses at the gene ends were 3 bases for V and 2 bases for J; bases not matched to a gene: 5. This CDR3 reads CSARDRRHTDTQYF. For the CDR3, the DNA is TGCAGTGCTAGGGACAGGAGACACACAGATACGCAGTATTTT.

This clonotype was recorded at least ten times. The V and J genes are TRBV13 and TRBJ1-5; D remains unclear. Germline CDR1 is PRHDT and CDR2 is FYEKMQ (reference sequence). The CDR3 is made up of 18 amino acids. The ends were cut back, 5 bases at V and 4 bases at J, with 24 bases in the middle. The CDR3: CASSRRYEGVTANQPQHF. The CDR3 nucleotides read TGTGCCAGCAGCCGTCGTTACGAGGGCGTTACAGCAAATCAGCCCCAGCATTTT.

J is TRBJ1-5 and V is TRBV5-8; D unclear. The CDR3 is 15 residues long. The V end was cut by 0 bases, the J end by 1 base, with 8 bases between. Per germline, CDR1 SGHTS and CDR2 YDEGEE. For the CDR3, the DNA is TGTGCCAGCAGCTTGGGTGGGGAGAGCAATCAGCCCCAGCATTTT. Encoded protein: CASSLGGESNQPQHF.

The genes are TRBV2 and TRBJ2-6; TRBD1 might be the D (6 bases). Germline V gene sequence: CDR1 SNHLY, CDR2 FYNNEI. Trimming shortened V by 2 bases and J by 14 bases, and 19 bases separated the two germline ends. The CDR3 is 15 amino acids. The CDR3 region has the DNA TGTGCCAGCAGTGAATCCGCCTGGACAGCTGACATCCTGACTTTC. This translates into CASSESAWTADILTF.

The chain has TRBV14 and TRBJ2-7, with D maybe TRBD1 (5 bases). CDR3 length: 16 amino acids. Trimming shortened V by 0 bases and J by 0 bases, and 12 bases separated the two germline ends. Germline CDR1 and CDR2: SGHDN and FVKESK. This chain's CDR3 is CASSQDFRDPSYEQYF. The DNA of the CDR3 is TGTGCCAGCAGCCAAGACTTCAGGGATCCCTCCTACGAGCAGTACTTC.

This chain connects TRBV6-2 or TRBV6-3 to TRBJ2-1; D remains ambiguous. The CDR3 contains 17 residues. The germline gives CDR1 MNHEY, CDR2 SVGEGT. Trimming took off 0 bases at V and 0 bases at J, with 12 bases between the two ends. CDR3: CASSYSGTPSSYNEQFF. The CDR3 nucleotides are TGTGCCAGCAGTTACTCAGGTACCCCGAGCTCCTACAATGAGCAGTTCTTC.

This clonotype was seen more than once but under ten times. The genes are TRBV12-3 or TRBV12-4 and TRBJ1-1, with TRBD1 as a possible D gene (5 bases). This CDR3 region has 14 residues. V lost 6 bases and J 4 bases, leaving 15 bases between the germline ends. CDR3 region: CASSRQGLGTEAFF. Here the CDR3 DNA reads TGTGCCAGCAGCCGTCAGGGCTTGGGCACTGAAGCTTTCTTT.

This clonotype was counted many times. This chain uses TRBV24-1 with TRBJ1-1; a weak D match, TRBD1 (5 bases). The CDR3 is made up of 13 amino acids. Germline assignment: CDR1 KGHDR and CDR2 SFDVKD. The CDR3 region has the DNA TGTGCATCGACGGCTGGGGGGAACACTGAAGCTTTCTTT. As protein: CASTAGGNTEAFF.

This clonotype was found many times. The rearrangement links TRBV15 to TRBJ1-2; 7 bases match TRBD1. The CDR3 contains 13 residues. Trimming cost V 5 bases and J 5 bases; bases outside gene matches: 5. Germline CDR1 is LNHNV and CDR2 is YYDKDF (reference sequence). CDR3 residues: CATSQDRIYGYTF. The CDR3 DNA follows: TGTGCCACCAGCCAGGACAGGATTTATGGCTACACCTTC.

The rearrangement links TRBV5-1 to TRBJ1-5, with 8 bases matching TRBD1. With 3 bases clipped from V and 4 bases from J, the junction kept 9 bases outside the gene matches. This CDR3 has 16 residues. The germline gives CDR1 SGHRS, CDR2 YFSETQ. The CDR3 protein is CASSSTPGTGNQPQHF. In DNA, the CDR3 is TGCGCCAGCAGCTCAACTCCCGGGACAGGTAATCAGCCCCAGCATTTT. Full variable domain (outside the CDR3, taken from reference TRBV5-1 and TRBJ1-5): KAGVTQTPRYLIKTRGQQVTLSCSPISGHRSVSWYQQTPGQGLQFLFEYFSETQRNKGNFPGRFSGRQFSNSRSEMNVSTLELGDSALYLCASSSTPGTGNQPQHFGDGTRLSIL.

CDR3 sequence: CASNPGQRNFNSPLHF. In nucleotides, the CDR3 is TGTGCCAGCAACCCGGGACAGAGGAACTTTAATTCACCCCTCCACTTT. J is TRBJ1-6 and V is TRBV5-5, with 7 bases aligning to TRBD1. Trimming cost V 6 bases and J 6 bases; bases outside gene matches: 12. The germline V gene has CDR1 SGHKS and CDR2 YYEKEE (reference sequence). This CDR3 comprises 16 residues.

The V gene is TRBV4-1, the J gene TRBJ1-2; 9 bases fit TRBD1. The germline V gene encodes CDR1 MGHRA and CDR2 YSYEKL. CDR3 length equals 15 residues. V shed 3 bases and J 4 bases; nucleotides not matched to a gene: 6. CDR3 coding DNA: TGCGCCAGCAGCCATTTGAGGACAGGGGTCTATGGCTACACCTTC. This gives the protein CASSHLRTGVYGYTF.

This clonotype has just a few counts. The chain has TRBV3-1 and TRBJ2-3; 9 positions agree with TRBD2. Germline-derived CDR1 and CDR2 are LGHDT and YNNKEL (reference sequence). Losses at the gene ends were 0 bases for V and 3 bases for J; bases not matched to a gene: 7. This CDR3 region has 17 residues. The CDR3 loop reads CASSQDLAGGMTDTQYF. For the CDR3, the DNA is TGTGCCAGCAGCCAAGATTTGGCGGGGGGGATGACAGATACGCAGTATTTT.

The chain uses TRBV20-1 and TRBJ1-2; D gene unclear. V shed 2 bases and J shed 1 base, with 5 bases lying between them. Per germline, CDR1 DFQATT and CDR2 SNEGSKA (reference sequence). This CDR3 is 12 amino acids long. The CDR3 DNA follows: TGCAGTGCTAGACGGGATAACTATGGCTACACCTTC. Translating it yields CSARRDNYGYTF.

In its sample, this clonotype was seen a few times. The chain combines TRBV11-2 with TRBJ1-1; possible D gene TRBD1, 5 bases. V lost 4 bases to trimming and J lost 5 bases, with 17 bases between them. CDR1 SGHAT and CDR2 FQNNGV come from the germline V gene. This CDR3 is built from 15 residues. The CDR3 sequence is CASSSLTTRGTEAFF. The CDR3 region has the DNA TGTGCCAGCAGCTCTCTGACAACACGGGGGACTGAAGCTTTCTTT.

This clonotype appeared many times. The chain couples TRBV5-1 to TRBJ1-1; D gene uncertain. Trimming removed 1 base at V and 2 bases at J, with 12 bases between. Germline-derived CDR1 and CDR2 are SGHRS and YFSETQ. CDR3 size: 15 residues. CDR3 in amino acids: CASSLFRNINTEAFF. DNA for the CDR3: TGCGCCAGCAGCTTGTTTAGGAACATCAACACTGAAGCTTTCTTT. Looking up the rest from reference TRBV5-1 and TRBJ1-1 gives the full variable domain: KAGVTQTPRYLIKTRGQQVTLSCSPISGHRSVSWYQQTPGQGLQFLFEYFSETQRNKGNFPGRFSGRQFSNSRSEMNVSTLELGDSALYLCASSLFRNINTEAFFGQGTRLTVV.

This clonotype was detected a few times. The chain joins TRBV4-1 to TRBJ1-5; TRBD1 might be the D (5 bases). This CDR3 has 19 residues. Germline assignment: CDR1 MGHRA and CDR2 YSYEKL. V dropped 2 bases and J dropped 1 base, with 21 bases sitting between them. CDR3 residues: CASSQLPTQGEGSNQPQHF. The CDR3 coding sequence is TGCGCCAGCAGCCAACTCCCAACACAAGGGGAAGGGAGCAATCAGCCCCAGCATTTT.